The sequence of this TCR beta chain was determined in a study of T-cell reconstitution after alpha-beta-depleted transplantation in children. Study-level results: When one year had passed after transplant, most T-cell counts and diversity came from newly produced T cells.

As concerns this clonotype: What it binds is not known.

Per the germline V gene, CDR1 is SGHTA and CDR2 is FQGNSA. The junction had 8 bases not matched to a gene; V was cut back by 5 bases and J by 5 bases. The length of the CDR3 is 15 residues. The authors prepared the TCRbeta library with unique molecular identifiers. TCRdb called the PCR reads again in MiXCR, with one record for every CDR3 protein. The sample contains around 490,000 distinct CDR3 sequences, about an eighth of which appear only once. The source of this sequence is a female patient between 2 and 15 years old who had a stem cell transplant for aplastic anemia, so the T cells may come from the graft donor. The V call is TRBV7-2, the J call TRBJ2-5; TRBD2 aligns across 10 bases. The sample here was PBMCs, mostly from graft donor cells, taken 180 days after TCRalphabeta/CD19-depleted stem cell transplant. The CDR3 here is CASSVQRGGRETQYF. The CDR3 DNA is TGTGCCAGCAGCGTTCAGCGGGGGGGCAGGGAGACCCAGTACTTC.